The 32 T cell receptor beta chains presented below share a single source sample, sequenced in a study of blood T cell repertoires in COVID-19. Repertoires were generated with immunoSEQ multiplex PCR, while TCRdb's copy carries only in-frame clones and drops some. Of fewer than 60,000 clones in the sample, 75% to 90% were seen once. Sequencing was done on a sample of peripheral blood. Receptors were obtained from a human donor with acute or convalescent COVID-19. The donor label of this sample is uncertain.

This chain uses TRBV5-1 with TRBJ2-5, with 10 bases fitting TRBD2. The CDR3 runs to 17 residues. Germline CDR1 reads SGHRS; CDR2 reads YFSETQ. With 4 bases clipped from V and 2 bases from J, the junction kept 11 bases outside the gene matches. The CDR3 loop is CASSRKAGLAVQETQYF. The CDR3, as DNA: TGCGCCAGCAGCCGAAAAGCCGGACTAGCGGTACAAGAGACCCAGTACTTC.

The chain carries TRBV28 and TRBJ2-4, with no clear D. CDR3 length: 11 residues. Germline V lookup: CDR1 MDHEN, CDR2 SYDVKM. The V end was cut by 3 bases, the J end by 10 bases, with 7 bases between. DNA of the CDR3: TGTGCCAGCAGTTTTCAGGCAATTCAGTACTTC. As protein: CASSFQAIQYF. Full variable domain (remainder filled in from reference TRBV28 and TRBJ2-4): DVKVTQSSRYLVKRTGEKVFLECVQDMDHENMFWYRQDPGLGLRLIYFSYDVKMKEKGDIPEGYSVSREKKERFSLILESASTNQTSMYLCASSFQAIQYFGAGTRLSVL.

This clone was detected only a few times. This chain links TRBV5-5 with TRBJ1-5; possibly TRBD1 for D (6 bases). Germline V gene lookup returns CDR1 SGHKS and CDR2 YYEKEE (reference sequence). The CDR3 has 16 amino acids. Trimming took off 2 bases at V and 3 bases at J, with 15 bases between the two ends. As DNA, the CDR3 is TGTGCCAGCAGCTTCACAGCGACAGGTCCCAATCAGCCCCAGCATTTT. Its translation: CASSFTATGPNQPQHF.

The chain uses TRBV19 and TRBJ1-1; TRBD1 agrees at 9 bases. This CDR3 region has 16 residues. The germline CDR1 and CDR2 sequences are LNHDA and SQIVND (reference sequence). J was trimmed by 0 bases and V by 5 bases; bases with no gene match: 7. CDR3 residues: CASSLTGGSLNTEAFF. In DNA, the CDR3 is TGTGCCAGTAGTCTCACAGGGGGCTCATTGAACACTGAAGCTTTCTTT.

This chain connects TRBV16 to TRBJ1-2; D remains ambiguous. Germline-derived CDR1 and CDR2 are KGHSY and FQNENV. CDR3 length: 14 amino acids. The ends were cut back, 0 bases at V and 3 bases at J, with 8 bases in the middle. The CDR3 nucleotides read TGTGCCAGCAGCCAATCAATTACAGACTATGGCTACACCTTC. Residues: CASSQSITDYGYTF.

The rearrangement joins TRBV6-5 to TRBJ1-3; 8 nucleotides line up with TRBD1. The CDR3 consists of 14 residues. The J segment lost 6 bases and the V segment lost 4 bases, leaving 5 bases of the junction unmatched. Germline V lookup: CDR1 MNHEY, CDR2 SVGAGI. CDR3 sequence (DNA): TGTGCCAGCAGTTCTACAGGGGGTGCAAACACCATATATTTT. Residues: CASSSTGGANTIYF.

V is TRBV5-5 and J is TRBJ1-1; D gene ambiguous. The CDR3 has 12 amino acids. V gave up 4 bases and J gave up 10 bases, with 14 bases separating them. The germline V gene encodes CDR1 SGHKS and CDR2 YYEKEE (reference sequence). The CDR3, as DNA: TGTGCCAGCAGCCCGCGATCGGAGGGAGCTTTCTTT. Translation: CASSPRSEGAFF.

The chain couples TRBV5-1 to TRBJ2-2, with D possibly being TRBD1 (7 bases). Trimming shortened V by 5 bases and J by 0 bases, and 14 bases separated the two germline ends. This CDR3 region has 16 residues. Germline values: CDR1 SGHRS, CDR2 YFSETQ. The CDR3 here is CASRAGQRTNTGELFF. DNA for the CDR3: TGCGCCAGCAGGGCGGGACAGCGAACGAACACCGGGGAGCTGTTTTTT. Using reference TRBV5-1 and TRBJ2-2 for the parts outside the CDR3, the full variable domain is KAGVTQTPRYLIKTRGQQVTLSCSPISGHRSVSWYQQTPGQGLQFLFEYFSETQRNKGNFPGRFSGRQFSNSRSEMNVSTLELGDSALYLCASRAGQRTNTGELFFGEGSRLTVL.

The V and J genes are TRBV7-9 and TRBJ1-2, with a weak D call TRBD1 (5 bases). This CDR3 comprises 13 residues. V was clipped by 4 bases and J by 8 bases, with 14 bases between them. CDR1 is SEHNR and CDR2 is FQNEAQ in the germline V gene (reference sequence). CDR3 sequence reads: CASSSAPGDGYTF. CDR3 nucleotide sequence: TGTGCCAGCAGCTCCGCCCCGGGGGACGGCTACACCTTC.

The gene calls are TRBV6-2 or TRBV6-3 and TRBJ1-1, with D possibly being TRBD1 (5 bases). CDR1 is MNHEY and CDR2 is SVGEGT in the germline V gene. Trimming took 5 bases from V and 5 from J, leaving 9 bases between them. This CDR3 contains 12 residues. Here the CDR3 reads CASSRGKTEAFF. The CDR3 nucleotides are TGTGCCAGCAGTCGGGGGAAAACTGAAGCTTTCTTT.

The chain couples TRBV28 to TRBJ1-5; tentatively, D is TRBD1 (6 bases). Germline V gene sequence: CDR1 MDHEN, CDR2 SYDVKM. CDR3 length equals 17 residues. The germline V and J ends were trimmed by 3 bases and 6 bases, with 21 bases remaining between them. The CDR3 reads CASSFTLSTRGGQPQHF. CDR3 sequence (DNA): TGTGCCAGCAGTTTTACACTTTCGACCCGAGGGGGTCAGCCCCAGCATTTT.

The sample holds one count of this clone. The V and J genes are TRBV6-5 and TRBJ2-3; 7 nucleotides line up with TRBD1. Trimming cost V 2 bases and J 0 bases; bases outside gene matches: 2. Germline CDR1 reads MNHEY; CDR2 reads SVGAGI. CDR3 length: 15 amino acids. CDR3 DNA: TGTGCCAGCAGTTACGAGGGGGCGAGCACAGATACGCAGTATTTT. It yields the protein CASSYEGASTDTQYF.

This chain connects TRBV6-1 to TRBJ1-2; perhaps TRBD1 as D (6 bases). Germline V gene lookup returns CDR1 MNHNS and CDR2 SASEGT. Trimming left V 3 bases short and J 1 base short, with 12 bases between. The CDR3 runs to 15 residues. DNA for the CDR3: TGTGCCAGCAGTGAGAGGGGGGGGATTAACTATGGCTACACCTTC. Amino acid sequence: CASSERGGINYGYTF.

The chain recombines TRBV19 with TRBJ2-2; 7 bases map to TRBD1. V shed 7 bases, J shed 1 base, and the junction held 6 bases outside the gene matches. Germline assignment: CDR1 LNHDA and CDR2 SQIVND (reference sequence). The CDR3 extends over 15 amino acids. CDR3: CASKMRQGNTGELFF. In DNA form, the CDR3 reads TGTGCCAGTAAGATGCGACAGGGGAACACCGGGGAGCTGTTTTTT. Drawing the rest from reference TRBV19 and TRBJ2-2, the complete variable domain is DGGITQSPKYLFRKEGQNVTLSCEQNLNHDAMYWYRQDPGQGLRLIYYSQIVNDFQKGDIAEGYSVSREKKESFPLTVTSAQKNPTAFYLCASKMRQGNTGELFFGEGSRLTVL.

The chain uses TRBV7-3 and TRBJ2-1, with 9 bases fitting TRBD2. CDR3 length equals 15 residues. J gave up 0 bases and V 5 bases, and 2 bases lay outside the gene matches. Germline V gene sequence: CDR1 SGHTA, CDR2 FQGTGA. The CDR3 DNA follows: TGTGCCAGCAGCCTTAGCGGGAGCTCCTACAATGAGCAGTTCTTC. It specifies CASSLSGSSYNEQFF.

This clone was observed a handful of times. The chain carries TRBV28 and TRBJ1-5; TRBD1 agrees at 7 bases. V gave up 6 bases and J gave up 5 bases; unmatched junction bases: 7. The CDR3 covers 14 residues. Per the germline V gene, CDR1 is MDHEN and CDR2 is SYDVKM. The CDR3 nucleotides are TGTGCCAGCAGATCGGGACAGTATTATCAGCCCCAGCATTTT. The encoded protein is CASRSGQYYQPQHF.

This chain joins TRBV7-8 and TRBJ2-5; 9 nucleotides match TRBD2. The CDR3 loop spans 18 amino acids. Germline trimming cut 1 base from V and 1 base from J; bases unmatched to any gene: 10. Looked up from germline, CDR1 is SGHVS and CDR2 is FQNEAQ. CDR3 nucleotide sequence: TGTGCCAGCAGCTTAGAGACCTTAAGCGGGAGGCCCCAAGAGACCCAGTACTTC. Translating it yields CASSLETLSGRPQETQYF.

The chain carries TRBV5-1 and TRBJ2-1; 8 nucleotides match TRBD2. J was trimmed by 7 bases and V by 3 bases; bases with no gene match: 9. The germline V gene encodes CDR1 SGHRS and CDR2 YFSETQ. The CDR3 is made up of 15 amino acids. CDR3 bases: TGCGCCAGCAGCTGGGCTGGGACTAGGGATAATGAGCAGTTCTTC. Its protein product is CASSWAGTRDNEQFF.

The chain carries TRBV19 and TRBJ2-3; 7 nucleotides match TRBD1. Germline CDR1 is LNHDA and CDR2 is SQIVND (reference sequence). This CDR3 is 16 amino acids long. Losses at the gene ends were 5 bases for V and 1 base for J; bases not matched to a gene: 9. Here the CDR3 reads CASSHISGTGTDTQYF. Written as DNA, the CDR3 is TGTGCCAGTAGTCACATTTCCGGGACAGGCACAGATACGCAGTATTTT. Using reference TRBV19 and TRBJ2-3 for the parts outside the CDR3, the full variable domain is DGGITQSPKYLFRKEGQNVTLSCEQNLNHDAMYWYRQDPGQGLRLIYYSQIVNDFQKGDIAEGYSVSREKKESFPLTVTSAQKNPTAFYLCASSHISGTGTDTQYFGPGTRLTVL.

This clone appeared a single time. The chain recombines TRBV10-3 with TRBJ2-2; D is ambiguous. This CDR3 is built from 17 residues. The germline V gene has CDR1 ENHRY and CDR2 SYGVKD. Trimming shortened V by 0 bases and J by 1 base, and 12 bases separated the two germline ends. The CDR3 DNA sequence: TGTGCCATCAGTGAGTCGACGGTGGGCCAGAACACCGGGGAGCTGTTTTTT. This sequence encodes CAISESTVGQNTGELFF.

The chain combines TRBV18 with TRBJ2-5; D may be TRBD1 (5 bases). V lost 1 base, J lost 0 bases, and 9 bases lay in between. The CDR3 length is 15 residues. The germline V gene has CDR1 KGHSH and CDR2 LQKENI. The chain's CDR3 is CASSPLDSYQETQYF. For the CDR3, the DNA is TGTGCCAGCTCACCACTCGACAGTTACCAAGAGACCCAGTACTTC.

This chain links TRBV11-3 with TRBJ1-2; D unclear. CDR3 length: 15 amino acids. Germline V gene lookup returns CDR1 SGHNT and CDR2 YENEEA. V lost 4 bases to trimming and J lost 4 bases, with 16 bases between them. DNA of the CDR3: TGTGCCAGCAGCTCAGTTAAAGGACTGTTCTATGGCTACACCTTC. It encodes CASSSVKGLFYGYTF.

This clone showed up just a few times. CDR3 DNA sequence: TGTGCCAGCAGGGAGTTACCGGGTCGAGAGACTAGAGGTAATCGGAACACCGGGGAGCTGTTTTTT. Amino acids: CASRELPGRETRGNRNTGELFF. The J gene is TRBJ2-2, the V gene TRBV2, with D tentatively TRBD2 (6 bases). Germline CDR1 and CDR2: SNHLY and FYNNEI. The length of the CDR3 is 22 residues. The V gene lost 6 bases and the J gene lost 1 base, with 33 bases spanning the gap.

The chain has TRBV12-5 and TRBJ1-1; D unclear. Trimming cost V 3 bases and J 3 bases, with 8 bases left between them. Per the germline V gene, CDR1 is LGHNT and CDR2 is FRNRAP. CDR3 length equals 13 residues. The CDR3 DNA is TGTGCTAGTGGTTTCGGGGAGGACACTGAAGCTTTCTTT. This sequence encodes CASGFGEDTEAFF.

The chain links TRBV5-6 to TRBJ1-4, with 7 bases lining up with TRBD1. CDR1 and CDR2 (germline): SGHDT, YYEEEE. Trimming took 4 bases from V and 4 from J; bases not matched to a gene: 7. The CDR3 runs 15 residues. The CDR3 is CASSRTGPDNEKLFF. CDR3 DNA: TGTGCCAGCAGCCGGACAGGCCCCGATAATGAAAAACTGTTTTTT.

V and J are TRBV29-1 and TRBJ1-1; possibly TRBD1 for D (5 bases). Germline V gives CDR1 SQVTM, CDR2 ANQGSEA. With 6 bases removed from V and 2 bases from J, the gap between germline ends came to 10 bases. CDR3 length: 12 residues. The CDR3: CSVLRENTEAFF. Written as DNA, the CDR3 is TGCAGCGTCCTCAGGGAAAACACTGAAGCTTTCTTT.

V gene TRBV19 combines with J gene TRBJ1-5, with no clear D. Germline lookup yields CDR1 LNHDA and CDR2 SQIVND (reference sequence). Trimming took 7 bases from V and 1 from J, leaving 11 bases between them. This CDR3 is built from 14 residues. The CDR3: CASTNTKSNQPQHF. In DNA, the CDR3 is TGTGCCAGTACTAACACTAAGAGCAATCAGCCCCAGCATTTT.

This chain joins TRBV5-1 and TRBJ2-1; TRBD1 is a possible D gene (6 bases). With 2 bases removed from V and 0 bases from J, the gap between germline ends came to 12 bases. The CDR3 extends over 16 amino acids. From germline, CDR1 is SGHRS and CDR2 YFSETQ. The CDR3 nucleotides are TGCGCCAGCAGCTTCGGGACACAAGTCTCCTACAATGAGCAGTTCTTC. Protein sequence: CASSFGTQVSYNEQFF.

Note on this clone: Germline is not matched at one junction end, which may reflect a read error. This chain uses TRBV7-7 with TRBJ2-2; D call uncertain. Germline V gene sequence: CDR1 SSHAT, CDR2 FNYEAQ (reference sequence). This CDR3 is built from 15 residues. In DNA, the CDR3 is TGTGCTAGCATCGAGAGCCCTTCACTGTCCGGGGAGCTGTTTTTT. This encodes CASIESPSLSGELFF.

The rearrangement uses TRBV7-9 and TRBJ2-2; the match to TRBD1 covers 7 bases. Per germline, CDR1 SEHNR and CDR2 FQNEAQ (reference sequence). The CDR3 has 16 residues. V lost 4 bases and J lost 1; bases outside the gene matches: 6. DNA of the CDR3: TGTGCCAGCAGCTCAGCGAGGACAGGGAACACCGGGGAGCTGTTTTTT. Its protein product is CASSSARTGNTGELFF.

This sequence joins TRBV5-6 and TRBJ1-3; D not resolved. The CDR3 contains 14 residues. The V gene lost 5 bases and the J gene lost 2 bases, with 11 bases spanning the gap. Germline CDR1 SGHDT, CDR2 YYEEEE. The CDR3 nucleotides read TGTGCCAGCAGTCTCCTGCGAGCTGGAAACACCATATATTTT. As protein: CASSLLRAGNTIYF.

The chain is built from TRBV3-1 (or the pseudogene TRBV3-2) and TRBJ2-1; TRBD2 matches 7 bases. The CDR3 totals 14 residues. The V gene's germline CDR1 is LGHDT and CDR2 YNNKEL (reference sequence). The V gene end was trimmed by 0 bases and the J gene end by 9 bases; junction bases not matched to a gene: 5. The CDR3 sequence is CASSQDIGGSEQFF. CDR3 nucleotide sequence: TGTGCCAGCAGCCAAGATATTGGCGGGAGTGAGCAGTTCTTC.